The present T cell receptor (beta chain) was sequenced within a study of CD8+CD57+ T cells in acquired aplastic anemia (dated by TCRdb to the late 2010s). Looking at the study overall: DNA extracted from sorted CD4+ and CD8+ cells had a mean of around 3 ug, with a range of about 0.18 to 27.4 ug. For healthy donor samples, the average read count was around 10 million for CD4+ cells and fewer than 14 million for CD8+ cells.

In the case of this clonotype: Its cognate antigen has yet to be identified. The sample holds no much larger clone one base away, and base qualities are not on file.

The full study reports these points: Fewer than 35 CD8+ CDR3 sequences were found to be shared between patients and controls, but these sequences appeared to be highly expressed in patients and within the immunodominant clones of the patients. No significant difference in CD8+ Simpson's diversity was found between patients and healthy controls (P=0.060).

Genomic DNA served as template for TCR beta VDJ combination and CDR3 sequence profiling. An Illumina HiSeq 2000 was the platform used for TCR repertoire sequencing. The original methods were these. TRBV/TRBJ rearrangement plots, CDR3 size and DJ length profiles, and Simpson's diversity index were used to evaluate the repertoires. The immunodominant clone was defined as the most abundant DNA sequence in deep sequencing data. CDR3 amino acid sequences were screened for sharing across subjects and were compared with published repertoires and the VDJdb database. In-frame beta chains were kept once TCRdb had trimmed the public reads at Q25 with fastp and called clones with MiXCR. Each entry merges the rows of one CDR3 protein and shows their most common DNA and genes. The V and J calls reflect TCRdb's pipeline rather than the authors' work. For this sample there are over 35,000 distinct CDR3 sequences; 68% appear just once. Of the sample, about 25% falls within the top ten clones.

The CDR3 has 15 amino acids, counting the end cysteine and phenylalanine. The entry retains the CDR3 DNA only, 45 bases that are in frame from base 1. The germline ends are 17 bases apart after V is trimmed by 3 bases and J by 8 bases. In this study, sorted CD4+ and CD8+ T cells from the blood of healthy subjects and of severe aplastic anemia patients had their TCR repertoires deep-sequenced. Ficoll-Paque density gradient centrifugation was used to isolate peripheral blood mononuclear cells. Before DNA extraction, CD4+ and CD8+ T cells were sorted by FACS or by magnetic beads. The chain was built from TRBV12-3 or TRBV12-4 and TRBJ2-1, and the D gene may be TRBD2, 7 bases matching. Material: sorted CD4+, CD8+, or CD8+CD57+ T cells (not recorded which) from PBMCs. The receptor's source is a human donor in good health, serving as a control. The bases read TGTGCCAGCAGTTTTATAGGGGGGGAGTGGGATGAGCAGTTCTTC. It is translated as CASSFIGGEWDEQFF.